Included here is one T cell receptor (beta chain) sequence, with context. Per the original methods: Amplification of reference gene primers was used by the study to estimate nucleated cell counts. The assay was immunoSEQ multiplex PCR, and TCRdb's table has in-frame clones only and misses some. V and J calls and clone size are those listed in that table; D and trimming were worked out from the DNA. The table has some 180,000 clones, approximately 90% seen once. The entry originates in a study of blood T cell repertoires in COVID-19. The wider study: The origin of the acute and convalescent COVID-19 samples was the United States, Italy and Spain. T cells, B-cell-depleted T cells, or PBMCs provided the cDNA or gDNA that served as material.

The ends lost 5 bases at V and 4 bases at J; junction bases unmatched: 5. CDR1 and CDR2 from the germline V gene are SGDLS and YYNGEE. The CDR3 spans 15 residues. This TCR came from a man aged 50-60 years who had recovered from COVID-19. Sample: peripheral blood. This chain uses TRBV9 with TRBJ2-7; 14 nucleotides match TRBD2. CDR3: CASSPRTSGGYEQYF. CDR3 bases: TGTGCCAGCAGTCCTCGGACTAGCGGGGGGTACGAGCAGTACTTC. The complete variable domain, with remaining parts taken from reference TRBV9 and TRBJ2-7, reads DSGVTQTPKHLITATGQRVTLRCSPRSGDLSVYWYQQSLDQGLQFLIQYYNGEERAKGNILERFSAQQFPDLHSELNLSSLELGDSALYFCASSPRTSGGYEQYFGPGTRLTVT.